This record concerns one T cell receptor beta chain sequence. Germline lookup yields CDR1 LGHDT and CDR2 YNNKEL (reference sequence). The V and J ends lost 6 bases and 5 bases, in that order; junction bases with no gene match: 7. CDR3 length: 14 amino acids. This record comes from a study of blood T cell repertoires in COVID-19. Study-wide context: Collection of acute and convalescent COVID-19 samples took place in the United States, Italy and Spain. T cells, B-cell-depleted T cells, or PBMCs provided the cDNA or gDNA that served as material.

Authors' analysis steps: Nucleated cell counts were estimated from reference gene primer amplification. Sequencing was performed with immunoSEQ multiplex PCR; in TCRdb, only in-frame clones are kept and a portion is missing. V and J calls and clone size are given by that table; D and trimming were obtained from the DNA. The sample yields about 210,000 clones, approximately 83% seen once. The specimen sequenced was peripheral blood. The genes are TRBV3-1 (or the pseudogene TRBV3-2) and TRBJ1-2; TRBD1 matches at 9 bases. The receptor's source is a woman aged 40 to 50 with active or convalescent COVID-19. CDR3 protein: CASSPGQGLYGYTF. As DNA, the CDR3 is TGTGCCAGCAGTCCGGGACAGGGACTGTATGGCTACACCTTC.